The 12 T cell receptor beta chains listed next were all sequenced from one sample in a study of T cells in Graves' hyperthyroidism and ophthalmopathy. TCR beta CDR3 region amplification was performed from RNA transcripts. First-round RT-PCR of the TCR CDR3 relied on the HTBI primer set. TCRdb independently ran MiXCR on the multiplex PCR reads; one entry per CDR3 protein. The sample holds fewer than 700,000 distinct CDR3 sequences, around 15% seen once. Sequencing was carried out using blood. These receptor sequences come from a young woman with Graves' hyperthyroidism.

The genes are TRBV28 and TRBJ2-3; D possibly matches TRBD1 or TRBD2 (5 bases each). The CDR3 has 15 residues. Trimming removed 5 bases at V and 3 bases at J, with 15 bases between. Germline CDR1 reads MDHEN; CDR2 reads SYDVKM. CDR3 residues: CASSPVGERTDTQYF. CDR3 coding DNA: TGTGCCAGCAGTCCCGTGGGGGAGAGGACAGATACGCAGTATTTT.

This chain uses TRBV13 with TRBJ2-2, with 10 nucleotides matching TRBD2. CDR1 is PRHDT, CDR2 FYEKMQ, per germline (reference sequence). This CDR3 has 15 residues. J gave up 5 bases and V 7 bases, and 7 bases lay outside the gene matches. CDR3 region: CASTSSSGRTGELFF. CDR3 nucleotides: TGTGCCAGCACCTCCTCTAGCGGGAGAACCGGGGAGCTGTTTTTT.

The chain couples TRBV27 to TRBJ2-1, with 7 nucleotides matching TRBD1. V was clipped by 6 bases and J by 3 bases; unmatched bases: 11. Per the germline V gene, CDR1 is MNHEY and CDR2 is SMNVEV (reference sequence). The CDR3 length is 16 residues. CDR3 protein: CASRNPWDSFYNEQFF. Written as DNA, the CDR3 is TGTGCCAGCAGGAACCCCTGGGACAGTTTCTACAATGAGCAGTTCTTC.

This clonotype occurred a few times. The chain links TRBV25-1 to TRBJ2-7, with TRBD2 identical over 7 bases. Germline CDR1 is MGHDK and CDR2 is SYGVNS. This CDR3 region has 14 residues. Losses at the gene ends were 10 bases for V and 2 bases for J; bases not matched to a gene: 11. The CDR3 loop reads CATVSGTDAYEQYF. The CDR3 nucleotides are TGTGCCACCGTCAGCGGGACGGACGCCTACGAGCAGTACTTC.

The rearrangement uses TRBV11-3 and TRBJ2-1; D is perhaps TRBD1 (5 bases). Trimming removed 8 bases from V and 6 bases from J, with 14 bases in between. Looked up from germline, CDR1 is SGHNT and CDR2 is YENEEA. The CDR3 consists of 13 residues. The chain's CDR3 is CASGVGVPNEQFF. The CDR3 DNA is TGTGCCAGCGGTGTAGGGGTACCCAATGAGCAGTTCTTC.

This clonotype showed up many times. J is TRBJ1-1 and V is TRBV20-1; TRBD1 matches at 9 bases. Per the germline V gene, CDR1 is DFQATT and CDR2 is SNEGSKA (reference sequence). The ends lost 0 bases at V and 7 bases at J; junction bases unmatched: 12. The CDR3 runs to 16 residues. CDR3 protein: CSAREPLATGGNEAFF. Here the CDR3 DNA reads TGCAGTGCTAGAGAGCCCCTAGCAACAGGGGGCAATGAAGCTTTCTTT.

This chain connects TRBV20-1 to TRBJ2-7, with 7 nucleotides matching TRBD2. Germline CDR1 is DFQATT and CDR2 is SNEGSKA (reference sequence). The J segment lost 2 bases and the V segment lost 6 bases, leaving 4 bases of the junction unmatched. The CDR3 contains 12 residues. CDR3 coding DNA: TGCAGTGCAAAACTAGCGACCTACGAGCAGTACTTC. Translated, it gives CSAKLATYEQYF.

This clonotype appeared many times. The chain employs TRBV5-1 and TRBJ2-3; 7 bases map to TRBD2. V trimming: 2 bases; J trimming: 4 bases; junction bases outside the gene matches: 4. This CDR3 spans 14 amino acids. In germline, CDR1 is SGHRS, CDR2 YFSETQ. In nucleotides, the CDR3 is TGCGCCAGCAGCTTATTAGCGGGCTCAGATACGCAGTATTTT. Translated, it gives CASSLLAGSDTQYF.

This clonotype has at least ten counts. The chain employs TRBV27 and TRBJ1-1, with 8 bases matching TRBD1. Germline-derived CDR1 and CDR2 are MNHEY and SMNVEV (reference sequence). The CDR3 has 16 amino acids. V was pared by 4 bases and J by 2 bases, with 9 bases of the junction left unmatched. The CDR3 bases are TGTGCCAGCAGTTCATTAAGCACAGGGGGTAACACTGAAGCTTTCTTT. This encodes CASSSLSTGGNTEAFF.

At least ten counts were recorded for this clonotype. V gene TRBV7-9 combines with J gene TRBJ1-2, with D unclear. Germline V CDR1 and CDR2: SEHNR, FQNEAQ (reference sequence). The CDR3 extends over 18 amino acids. V gave up 5 bases and J gave up 4 bases, with 26 bases separating them. Here the CDR3 reads CASSRRRIGQDPIYGYTF. The CDR3 DNA reads TGTGCCAGCAGCCGTAGGAGGATTGGGCAGGACCCCATCTATGGCTACACCTTC.

This clonotype was seen repeatedly, ten times or more. The V and J genes are TRBV5-1 and TRBJ2-7, with 8 bases fitting TRBD2. From germline, CDR1 is SGHRS and CDR2 YFSETQ. The CDR3 is 15 amino acids. The J segment lost 0 bases and the V segment lost 2 bases, leaving 4 bases of the junction unmatched. CDR3 in DNA: TGCGCCAGCAGCTTCGGGAGCGGGAGCTCCTACGAGCAGTACTTC. It encodes CASSFGSGSSYEQYF.

This clonotype was found a few times. The V gene is TRBV15, the J gene TRBJ1-4; maybe TRBD1 (6 bases). The germline V and J ends were trimmed by 0 bases and 7 bases, with 9 bases remaining between them. The CDR3 length is 14 residues. Germline CDR1 reads LNHNV; CDR2 reads YYDKDF (reference sequence). The DNA of the CDR3 is TGTGCCACCAGCAGAGACAGGGGAGGTGAAAAACTGTTTTTT. It is translated as CATSRDRGGEKLFF.